This T cell receptor beta chain was obtained from a study of blood T cell repertoires in COVID-19. Study summary: The United States, Italy and Spain supplied acute and convalescent COVID-19 samples. T cells, B-cell-depleted T cells, or PBMCs provided the cDNA or gDNA that served as material.

The V gene's germline CDR1 is SEHNR and CDR2 FQNEAQ (reference sequence). V lost 5 bases to trimming and J lost 5 bases; unmatched junction nucleotides: 9. The CDR3 extends over 14 amino acids. Authors' data handling: Nucleated cell counts were estimated from reference gene primer amplification. Sequenced by immunoSEQ multiplex PCR; TCRdb stores in-frame clones only, minus some. The V and J calls and clone size were taken over from that table, and D and trimming were inferred from the DNA. Among 50,000 to 75,000 clones listed, around 77% were seen once. The rearrangement links TRBV7-9 to TRBJ2-7; 7 nucleotides line up with TRBD2. The receptor was derived from an elderly man with active or convalescent COVID-19. Specimen: peripheral blood. DNA for the CDR3: TGTGCCAGCAGCCTGGTGGGTCGGGGGGACGAGCAGTACTTC. Translating it yields CASSLVGRGDEQYF. The full variable domain, in which reference TRBV7-9 and TRBJ2-7 provide the parts outside the CDR3, is DTGVSQNPRHKITKRGQNVTFRCDPISEHNRLYWYRQTLGQGPEFLTYFQNEAQLEKSRLLSDRFSAERPKGSFSTLEIQRTEQGDSAMYLCASSLVGRGDEQYFGPGTRLTVT.